Below, 27 T cell receptor beta chains from the same sample are listed, as sequenced in a study of blood T cells in healthy people across ages. With a J-beta primer mix and a sample-barcoded 5' primer, a second PCR ran about 6 to 11 cycles. TCRdb reanalysed the 5' RACE reads using MiXCR and keeps one entry per CDR3 protein. The table records roughly 1.9 million distinct CDR3 sequences, approximately 40% of them present only once. Sequencing was done on a sample of blood. Source of these receptors: a human donor in good health.

This clonotype has more than one count but fewer than ten. The CDR3 loop reads CATSRDLGTSGYGYTF. CDR3 in DNA: TGTGCCACCAGCAGAGACCTGGGGACGTCGGGCTATGGCTACACCTTC. The chain joins TRBV15 to TRBJ1-2, with D tentatively TRBD1 (5 bases). CDR1 is LNHNV and CDR2 is YYDKDF in the germline V gene (reference sequence). The CDR3 loop spans 16 amino acids. Trimming removed 0 bases at V and 4 bases at J, with 15 bases between.

This sequence joins TRBV6-5 and TRBJ1-2; weak D call: TRBD1 (5 bases). The germline V gene encodes CDR1 MNHEY and CDR2 SVGAGI. Trimming cost V 0 bases and J 2 bases, with 16 bases left between them. The CDR3 sequence is 17 residues long. Here the CDR3 reads CASSYSRGRRLNYGYTF. The CDR3 DNA is TGTGCCAGCAGTTACTCGAGGGGTCGGCGATTGAACTATGGCTACACCTTC.

This chain links TRBV6-2 or TRBV6-3 with TRBJ2-3, with D unclear. Between the trimmed V and J ends, which lost 6 bases and 2 bases, there was a span of 12 bases. Germline V gene lookup returns CDR1 MNHEY and CDR2 SVGEGT. The CDR3 runs to 14 residues. CDR3 nucleotides: TGTGCCAGCAGACCCCCAAGATACACAGATACGCAGTATTTT. It yields the protein CASRPPRYTDTQYF.

The table lists this clonotype with a count of one. The CDR3 reads CASSLSSGGTFRDTQYF. In DNA, the CDR3 is TGCGCCAGCAGCTTGTCTAGCGGGGGGACTTTCAGAGATACGCAGTATTTT. The V gene is TRBV5-1, the J gene TRBJ2-3, with TRBD2 matching over 11 bases. Looked up from germline, CDR1 is SGHRS and CDR2 is YFSETQ. Losses at the gene ends were 1 base for V and 5 bases for J; bases not matched to a gene: 9. The CDR3 covers 17 residues.

The genes are TRBV29-1 and TRBJ2-3; D may be TRBD2 (5 bases). V was shortened by 4 bases and J by 0 bases, with 11 bases between the two germline ends. CDR1 is SQVTM and CDR2 is ANQGSEA in the germline V gene. CDR3 length: 14 amino acids. The CDR3 reads CSVGISVSTDTQYF. The CDR3 DNA is TGCAGCGTTGGTATTAGCGTAAGCACAGATACGCAGTATTTT.

Note on this clonotype: This may come from a read error, since a much larger clone is one base off. This sequence joins TRBV10-3 and TRBJ2-7; possible D gene TRBD1, 6 bases. Trimming shortened V by 6 bases and J by 0 bases, and 12 bases separated the two germline ends. Germline CDR1 is ENHRY and CDR2 is SYGVKD. CDR3 length: 14 residues. The CDR3: CAIRVTGPSYEQYF. The CDR3 DNA sequence: TGTGCCATCAGGGTTACAGGGCCCTCCTACGAGCAGTACTTC.

This clonotype was counted ten times or more. The V gene is TRBV12-3 or TRBV12-4, the J gene TRBJ2-1; 7 bases are shared with TRBD2. CDR3 length: 14 amino acids. After removal of 6 bases from V and 4 bases from J, the junction contained 6 bases not matched to a gene. The CDR3 reads CASSLDGGYNEQFF. The CDR3 DNA follows: TGTGCCAGCAGCTTGGACGGGGGGTACAATGAGCAGTTCTTC.

This clonotype showed up just a few times. This rearrangement joins TRBV5-5 to TRBJ2-7; D might be TRBD1 (6 bases). V was trimmed by 3 bases and J by 5 bases, leaving 15 bases between them. Germline V gives CDR1 SGHKS, CDR2 YYEKEE (reference sequence). This CDR3 region has 14 residues. The CDR3 is CASSSLPGVDEQYF. The CDR3 DNA is TGTGCCAGCAGCTCCCTGCCAGGGGTTGACGAGCAGTACTTC.

The rearrangement links TRBV11-3 to TRBJ2-5; the match to TRBD2 covers 7 bases. V gave up 1 base and J gave up 3 bases; unmatched junction bases: 8. Per the germline V gene, CDR1 is SGHNT and CDR2 is YENEEA. The CDR3 covers 16 residues. DNA for the CDR3: TGTGCCAGCAGCTTAGCTGAGCGGGGCGCGAAAGAGACCCAGTACTTC. Translated: CASSLAERGAKETQYF. Full variable domain (rest looked up from reference TRBV11-3 and TRBJ2-5): EAGVVQSPRYKIIEKKQPVAFWCNPISGHNTLYWYLQNLGQGPELLIRYENEEAVDDSQLPKDRFSAERLKGVDSTLKIQPAELGDSAVYLCASSLAERGAKETQYFGPGTRLLVL.

The chain links TRBV4-1 to TRBJ2-1; 7 nucleotides line up with TRBD1. The CDR3 loop spans 16 amino acids. Germline values: CDR1 MGHRA, CDR2 YSYEKL. J was trimmed by 3 bases and V by 0 bases; bases with no gene match: 5. The CDR3: CASSQEKGADYNEQFF. CDR3 bases: TGCGCCAGCAGCCAAGAGAAGGGGGCTGACTACAATGAGCAGTTCTTC.

This clonotype came up a few times. The chain is built from TRBV12-3 or TRBV12-4 and TRBJ2-7; TRBD2 matches 10 bases. Unmatched junction bases numbered 8, after V lost 6 bases and J lost 3 bases. CDR3 length: 15 residues. CDR3 nucleotide sequence: TGTGCCAGCAGCCCGCAGCGGGGGGGGATCTACGAGCAGTACTTC. This translates into CASSPQRGGIYEQYF.

The rearrangement uses TRBV3-1 and TRBJ1-5; TRBD1 aligns across 9 bases. Germline V gene sequence: CDR1 LGHDT, CDR2 YNNKEL (reference sequence). The junction had 7 bases not matched to a gene; V was cut back by 1 base and J by 6 bases. This CDR3 is built from 16 residues. CDR3 region: CASSQVDGTGTQPQHF. CDR3 nucleotides: TGTGCCAGCAGCCAAGTGGACGGGACAGGGACTCAGCCCCAGCATTTT.

In this sample, this clonotype turned up a few times. V and J are TRBV7-6 and TRBJ2-1; possibly TRBD1 for D (6 bases). The V end was cut by 5 bases, the J end by 6 bases, with 26 bases between. CDR1 and CDR2 (germline): SGHVS, FNYEAQ. The CDR3 extends over 18 amino acids. CDR3 sequence reads: CASSENIRGTWRSNEQFF. The CDR3 DNA reads TGTGCCAGCAGCGAAAATATCAGGGGAACTTGGAGGTCCAATGAGCAGTTCTTC.

This clonotype has just a few counts. The CDR3 bases are TGTGCCATCAGTGAATCGGGGACTAACACTGAAGCTTTCTTT. Translated, it gives CAISESGTNTEAFF. J is TRBJ1-1 and V is TRBV10-3, with a possible D match to TRBD1 (5 bases). V shed 3 bases and J shed 2 bases, with 10 bases lying between them. This CDR3 is built from 14 residues. Germline V gene data show CDR1 as ENHRY and CDR2 as SYGVKD.

The J gene is TRBJ2-5, the V gene TRBV6-6; 9 positions match TRBD1. This CDR3 is 16 amino acids long. Germline V gives CDR1 MNHNY, CDR2 SVGAGI (reference sequence). J lost 5 bases, V lost 5 bases, and 12 bases had no gene match. The chain's CDR3 is CASSASPGQGWETQYF. Written as DNA, the CDR3 is TGTGCCAGCAGTGCGTCTCCGGGACAGGGTTGGGAGACCCAGTACTTC.

The V call is TRBV12-3 or TRBV12-4, the J call TRBJ1-2; D unresolved. Between the trimmed V and J ends, which lost 1 base and 8 bases, there was a span of 11 bases. The CDR3 consists of 13 residues. Here the CDR3 DNA reads TGTGCCAGCAGTTTAGGGTTCCCTCTCGGCTACACCTTC. As protein: CASSLGFPLGYTF.

The rearrangement links TRBV3-1 to TRBJ2-5; D is uncertain. The germline V gene has CDR1 LGHDT and CDR2 YNNKEL (reference sequence). With 3 bases removed from V and 0 bases from J, the gap between germline ends came to 8 bases. The CDR3 has 14 residues. CDR3 nucleotides: TGTGCCAGCAGCCAGACACGGTACCAAGAGACCCAGTACTTC. Residues: CASSQTRYQETQYF.

This clonotype was seen more than once but under ten times. This rearrangement joins TRBV14 to TRBJ2-5; no firm D call. Looked up from germline, CDR1 is SGHDN and CDR2 is FVKESK. Trimming cost V 0 bases and J 2 bases, with 10 bases left between them. The CDR3 spans 15 residues. CDR3 sequence (DNA): TGTGCCAGCAGCCAAGACTTCGGAATACAAGAGACCCAGTACTTC. Its translation: CASSQDFGIQETQYF.

In this sample, this clonotype turned up a few times. V gene TRBV7-9 combines with J gene TRBJ1-2, with TRBD1 identical over 7 bases. Trimming removed 10 bases from V and 3 bases from J; junction bases left unmatched: 8. The length of the CDR3 is 13 residues. CDR1 is SEHNR, CDR2 FQNEAQ, per germline (reference sequence). CDR3 in amino acids: CATTDRVDYGYTF. CDR3 DNA sequence: TGTGCCACTACCGACAGGGTTGACTATGGCTACACCTTC.

The V gene is TRBV20-1, the J gene TRBJ2-5, with 9 nucleotides matching TRBD2. The last part of the DNA fits TRBJ2-1 better; the J call may be wrong. The CDR3 extends over 15 amino acids. Germline V CDR1 and CDR2: DFQATT, SNEGSKA (reference sequence). This CDR3 reads CSARTSSGTQETQFF. The CDR3 nucleotides are TGCAGTGCTAGAACCTCTAGCGGGACCCAAGAGACCCAGTTCTTC.

This chain uses TRBV7-2 with TRBJ1-2; the match to TRBD1 covers 8 bases. The junction had 12 bases not matched to a gene; V was cut back by 5 bases and J by 4 bases. CDR1 and CDR2 (germline): SGHTA, FQGNSA. The CDR3 covers 16 residues. The CDR3 DNA reads TGTGCCAGCAGCCCAACGACAGGGGAATCTGGCTATGGCTACACCTTC. It specifies CASSPTTGESGYGYTF.

This clonotype was found a few times. This chain joins TRBV6-6 and TRBJ1-1; D remains unclear. CDR1 is MNHNY, CDR2 SVGAGI, per germline (reference sequence). V lost 6 bases and J lost 5, with 13 bases in between. This CDR3 is built from 13 residues. The CDR3 protein is CASRPGMGTEAFF. Here the CDR3 DNA reads TGTGCCAGCAGACCGGGGATGGGGACTGAAGCTTTCTTT.

The sample holds a few counts of this clonotype. V usage is TRBV20-1 and J usage is TRBJ1-2; the match to TRBD1 covers 9 bases. The CDR3 extends over 13 amino acids. The trim removed 3 bases at V and 7 bases at J, leaving 6 bases unmatched. CDR1 and CDR2 from the germline V gene are DFQATT and SNEGSKA (reference sequence). The DNA of the CDR3 is TGCAGTGCTAGCCGGGACAGGGACGGTGGCTACACCTTC. Its protein product is CSASRDRDGGYTF.

This clonotype was seen a handful of times. CDR3 loop: CASSRRGTGAPNEQFF. CDR3 DNA: TGCGCCAGCAGCCGCAGGGGGACAGGGGCCCCAAATGAGCAGTTCTTC. This chain joins TRBV4-3 and TRBJ2-1; 10 nucleotides line up with TRBD1. The CDR3 sequence is 16 residues long. V trimming: 4 bases; J trimming: 7 bases; junction bases outside the gene matches: 10. Germline values: CDR1 LGHNA, CDR2 YSLEER.

The J gene is TRBJ2-7, the V gene TRBV10-3; possibly TRBD1 or TRBD2 for D (6 bases each). CDR1 is ENHRY, CDR2 SYGVKD, per germline. The CDR3 is made up of 12 amino acids. The V and J ends lost 5 bases and 7 bases respectively, with 12 bases between them. The CDR3 here is CAISPGGGEQYF. DNA of the CDR3: TGTGCCATCAGTCCAGGAGGGGGGGAGCAGTACTTC.

The chain has TRBV20-1 and TRBJ2-1, with D possibly TRBD1 on 6 matching bases. Germline-derived CDR1 and CDR2 are DFQATT and SNEGSKA (reference sequence). Trimming shortened V by 0 bases and J by 8 bases, and 17 bases separated the two germline ends. The CDR3 contains 15 residues. Written as DNA, the CDR3 is TGCAGTGCTAGAGACCCCAGGGGAGCAAACGATGAGCAGTTCTTC. Translation: CSARDPRGANDEQFF.

The chain couples TRBV5-6 to TRBJ1-2; perhaps TRBD1 as D (5 bases). CDR1 is SGHDT and CDR2 is YYEEEE in the germline V gene. CDR3 size: 14 residues. V shed 0 bases and J shed 6 bases, with 12 bases lying between them. Written as DNA, the CDR3 is TGTGCCAGCAGCTTGGGGACAAGCTATGATGGCTACACCTTC. It translates to CASSLGTSYDGYTF.